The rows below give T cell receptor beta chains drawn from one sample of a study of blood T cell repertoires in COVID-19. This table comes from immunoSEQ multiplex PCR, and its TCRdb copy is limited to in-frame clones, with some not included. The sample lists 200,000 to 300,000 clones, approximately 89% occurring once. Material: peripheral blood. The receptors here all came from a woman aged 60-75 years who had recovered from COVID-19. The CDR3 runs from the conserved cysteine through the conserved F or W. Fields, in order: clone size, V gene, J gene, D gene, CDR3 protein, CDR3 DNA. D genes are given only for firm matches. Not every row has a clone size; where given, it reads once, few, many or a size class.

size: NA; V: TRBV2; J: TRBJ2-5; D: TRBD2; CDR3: CASSTRGGEETQYF; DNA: TGTGCCAGTTCGACGCGGGGGGGCGAAGAGACCCAGTACTTC
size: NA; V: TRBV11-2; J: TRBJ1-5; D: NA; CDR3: CASSPLGGGRQPQHF; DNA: TGTGCCAGCAGCCCCCTCGGGGGGGGGCGCCAGCCCCAGCATTTT
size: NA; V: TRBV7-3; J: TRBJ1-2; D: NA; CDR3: CASSLEGSNYGYTF; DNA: TGTGCCAGCAGCTTAGAGGGTTCTAACTATGGCTACACCTTC
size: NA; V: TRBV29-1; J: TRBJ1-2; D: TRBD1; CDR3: CSVGDRDRARGYTF; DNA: TGCAGCGTTGGGGACCGGGACAGGGCTCGTGGCTACACCTTC
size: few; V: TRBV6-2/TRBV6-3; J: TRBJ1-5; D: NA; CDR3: CASSYGRGRVFQPQHF; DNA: TGTGCCAGCAGTTATGGGCGCGGCAGGGTTTTTCAGCCCCAGCATTTT
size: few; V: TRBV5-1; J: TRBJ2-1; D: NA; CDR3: CASSSTFGNEQFF; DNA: TGCGCCAGCAGCTCGACTTTCGGTAATGAGCAGTTCTTC
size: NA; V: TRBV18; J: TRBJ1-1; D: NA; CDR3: CASSRGSEAFF; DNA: TGTGCCAGCTCACGAGGGAGTGAAGCTTTCTTT
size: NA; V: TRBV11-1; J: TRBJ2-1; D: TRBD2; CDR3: CASSLAGGSYNEQFF; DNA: TGTGCCAGCAGCCTAGCGGGGGGCTCCTACAATGAGCAGTTCTTC
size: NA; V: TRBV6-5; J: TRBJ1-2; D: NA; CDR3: CASSYKGRGYTF; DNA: TGTGCCAGCAGTTACAAGGGGCGCGGCTACACCTTC
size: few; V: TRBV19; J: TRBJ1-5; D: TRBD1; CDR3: CASSIRGQSYSNQPQHF; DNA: TGTGCCAGTAGTATTAGGGGGCAAAGTTATAGCAATCAGCCCCAGCATTTT
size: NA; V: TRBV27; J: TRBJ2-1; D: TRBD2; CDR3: CASSLGAGVTYNEQFF; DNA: TGTGCCAGCTCGCTTGGGGCGGGGGTTACCTACAATGAGCAGTTCTTC
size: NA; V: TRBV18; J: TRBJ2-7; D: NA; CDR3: CASSPTPGPYEQYF; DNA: TGTGCCAGCTCACCAACACCAGGGCCCTACGAGCAGTACTTC
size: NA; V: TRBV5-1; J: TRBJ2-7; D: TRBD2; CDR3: CASSWTSGGQEQYF; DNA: TGCGCCAGCAGCTGGACTAGCGGGGGGCAGGAGCAGTACTTC
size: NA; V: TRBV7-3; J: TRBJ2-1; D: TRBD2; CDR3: CASSLGPSGVYNEQFF; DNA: TGTGCCAGCAGCTTAGGGCCTAGCGGGGTGTACAATGAGCAGTTCTTC
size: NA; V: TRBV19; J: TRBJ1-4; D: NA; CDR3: CASSPLEGLTNEKLFF; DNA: TGTGCCAGTAGTCCCCTCGAGGGTCTAACTAATGAAAAACTGTTTTTT
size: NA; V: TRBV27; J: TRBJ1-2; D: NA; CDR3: CASSPQGYGYTF; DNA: TGTGCCAGCAGTCCCCAGGGTTACGGCTACACCTTC
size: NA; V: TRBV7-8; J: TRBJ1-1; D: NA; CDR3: CASSLWGLNTEAFF; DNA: TGTGCCAGCAGCTTATGGGGGCTGAACACTGAAGCTTTCTTT
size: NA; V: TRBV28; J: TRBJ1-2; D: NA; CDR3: CASRHGKGGYTF; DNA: TGTGCCAGCAGACATGGGAAGGGGGGCTACACCTTC
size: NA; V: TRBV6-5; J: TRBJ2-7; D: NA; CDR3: CASSRPNRDTYEQYF; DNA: TGTGCCAGCAGTCGACCTAACAGGGATACCTACGAGCAGTACTTC
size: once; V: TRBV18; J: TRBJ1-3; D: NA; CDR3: CASSPGQYRSGNTIYF; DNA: TGTGCCAGCTCACCCGGACAGTATAGGTCCGGAAACACCATATATTTT
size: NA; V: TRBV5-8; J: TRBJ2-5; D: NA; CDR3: CASSFGGASGETQYF; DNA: TGTGCCAGCAGCTTTGGGGGGGCGTCGGGAGAGACCCAGTACTTC
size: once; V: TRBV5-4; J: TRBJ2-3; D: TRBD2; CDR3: CASSNRLAKNTDTQYF; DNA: TGTGCCAGCAGCAATAGACTAGCAAAGAACACAGATACGCAGTATTTT
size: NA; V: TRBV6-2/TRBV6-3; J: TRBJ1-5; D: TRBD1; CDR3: CASSHTTGTGQGQPQHF; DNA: TGTGCCAGCAGTCACACAACCGGGACAGGGCAGGGTCAGCCCCAGCATTTT
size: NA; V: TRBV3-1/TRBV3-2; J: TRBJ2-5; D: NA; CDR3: CASSQEAGAQETQYF; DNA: TGTGCCAGCAGCCAAGAGGCGGGGGCCCAAGAGACCCAGTACTTC
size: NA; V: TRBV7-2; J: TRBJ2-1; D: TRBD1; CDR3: CASSLAGQGFIGEQFF; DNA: TGTGCCAGCAGCTTAGCGGGACAGGGATTCATCGGTGAGCAGTTCTTC
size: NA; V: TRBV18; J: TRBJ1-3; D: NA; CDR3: CASSRPHAETGNTIYF; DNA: TGTGCCAGCTCACGTCCGCATGCCGAGACTGGAAACACCATATATTTT
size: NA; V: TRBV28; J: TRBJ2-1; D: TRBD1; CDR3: CASSSAGWTGSYNEQFF; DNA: TGTGCCAGCAGCTCCGCCGGTTGGACAGGCTCCTACAATGAGCAGTTCTTC
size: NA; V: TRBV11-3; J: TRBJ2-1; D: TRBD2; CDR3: CASSARLAGQDEQFF; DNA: TGTGCCAGCAGCGCCCGACTAGCGGGGCAGGATGAGCAGTTCTTC
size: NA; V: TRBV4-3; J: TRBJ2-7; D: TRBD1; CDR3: CASSQGPVDRTSGQYF; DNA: TGCGCCAGCAGCCAAGGTCCCGTGGACAGGACCTCCGGGCAGTACTTC
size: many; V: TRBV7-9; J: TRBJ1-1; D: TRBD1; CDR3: CAGTGYSPEAFF; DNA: TGTGCCGGGACAGGATACAGTCCTGAAGCTTTCTTT
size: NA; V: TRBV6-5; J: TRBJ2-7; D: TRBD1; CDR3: CAGQGAYLPYEQYF; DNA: TGTGCCGGGCAGGGGGCTTATCTTCCGTACGAGCAGTACTTC
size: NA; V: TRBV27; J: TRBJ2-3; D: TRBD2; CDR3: CASRIAGGHLDTQYF; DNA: TGTGCCAGTAGGATAGCGGGGGGGCATTTAGATACGCAGTATTTT
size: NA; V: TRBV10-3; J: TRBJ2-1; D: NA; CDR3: CAISPVTATNNEQFF; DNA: TGTGCCATCAGCCCCGTTACGGCGACAAACAATGAGCAGTTCTTC
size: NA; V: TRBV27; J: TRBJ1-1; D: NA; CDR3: CASSPFVQGITEAFF; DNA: TGTGCCAGCAGTCCATTTGTCCAGGGTATCACTGAAGCTTTCTTT
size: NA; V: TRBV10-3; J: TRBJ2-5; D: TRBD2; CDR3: CAISDFGGGETQYF; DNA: TGTGCCATCAGTGATTTTGGGGGAGGGGAGACCCAGTACTTC
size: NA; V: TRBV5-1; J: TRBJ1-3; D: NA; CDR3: CASSLESGGTIYF; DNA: TGCGCCAGCAGCTTGGAATCGGGGGGCACCATATATTTT
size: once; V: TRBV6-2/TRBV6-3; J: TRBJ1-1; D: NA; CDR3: CASSYEGENTEAFF; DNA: TGTGCCAGCAGTTACGAGGGGGAGAACACTGAAGCTTTCTTT
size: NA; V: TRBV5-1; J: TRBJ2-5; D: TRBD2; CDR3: CASSFGLADQETQYF; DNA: TGCGCCAGCAGCTTTGGACTAGCGGACCAAGAGACCCAGTACTTC
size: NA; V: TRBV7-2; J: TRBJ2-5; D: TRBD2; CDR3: CASSSQRGGYETQYF; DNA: TGTGCCAGCAGCTCCCAGCGGGGGGGTTACGAGACCCAGTACTTC
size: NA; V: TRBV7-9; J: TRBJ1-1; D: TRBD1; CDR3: CASIRTGGTEAFF; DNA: TGTGCCAGCATCAGGACAGGGGGAACTGAAGCTTTCTTT
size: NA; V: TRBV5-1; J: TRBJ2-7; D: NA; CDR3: CASSRVPTPRWEQYF; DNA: TGCGCCAGCAGCCGGGTTCCAACACCGCGGTGGGAGCAGTACTTC
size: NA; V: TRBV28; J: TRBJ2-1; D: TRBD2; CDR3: CASYAHSGGRNEQFF; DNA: TGTGCCAGCTACGCGCATAGCGGGGGCAGGAATGAGCAGTTCTTC
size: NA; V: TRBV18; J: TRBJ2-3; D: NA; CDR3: CASSPPSTDTQYF; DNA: TGTGCCAGCTCACCACCGTCTACAGATACGCAGTATTTT
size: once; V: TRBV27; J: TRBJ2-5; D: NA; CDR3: CASSAGREWQETQYF; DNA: TGTGCCAGCAGTGCCGGGCGGGAATGGCAAGAGACCCAGTACTTC